A single sample gave rise to the 32 T cell receptor beta chains below, sequenced in a study of blood T cell repertoires in COVID-19. Profiling relied on immunoSEQ multiplex PCR, and the TCRdb table lists in-frame clones only, not all of them. The sample records some 70,000 clones, roughly nine tenths being singletons. The sample taken for sequencing was peripheral blood. Receptors originate from a man aged 40-50 years with COVID-19, enrolled during active disease.

V gene TRBV6-5 combines with J gene TRBJ1-1; 7 bases map to TRBD1. Germline CDR1 MNHEY, CDR2 SVGAGI. V was clipped by 7 bases and J by 0 bases; unmatched bases: 5. The CDR3 consists of 14 residues. CDR3 in DNA: TGTGCCAGCAACCCAACAGGGGTGAACACTGAAGCTTTCTTT. It yields the protein CASNPTGVNTEAFF.

This chain links TRBV6-6 with TRBJ2-7, with 7 positions matching TRBD1. V shed 5 bases and J 2 bases; nucleotides not matched to a gene: 6. This CDR3 is 14 amino acids long. Per the germline V gene, CDR1 is MNHNY and CDR2 is SVGAGI (reference sequence). The CDR3 sequence: CASSRPGGTYEQYF. The CDR3 bases are TGTGCCAGCAGTAGGCCAGGGGGTACCTACGAGCAGTACTTC.

This clone was seen once. V usage is TRBV27 and J usage is TRBJ1-6; 7 nucleotides agree with TRBD1. Germline loops: CDR1 MNHEY, CDR2 SMNVEV (reference sequence). J gave up 13 bases and V 5 bases, and 5 bases lay outside the gene matches. CDR3 size: 12 residues. The CDR3 DNA reads as TGTGCCAGCAGTACCGGGACAGTCCCCCTCCACTTT. Translating gives CASSTGTVPLHF.

This chain joins TRBV5-1 and TRBJ2-3, with TRBD2 matching 10 bases. This CDR3 contains 15 residues. With V trimmed by 5 bases and J by 4 bases, 7 bases remained unmatched. Germline V lookup: CDR1 SGHRS, CDR2 YFSETQ. The CDR3 loop reads CASRIAGGASDTQYF. The CDR3 region has the DNA TGCGCCAGCAGAATAGCGGGGGGCGCTTCAGATACGCAGTATTTT.

The V gene is TRBV5-1, the J gene TRBJ1-2, with no clear D. Germline CDR1 reads SGHRS; CDR2 reads YFSETQ. This CDR3 is 16 amino acids long. Deletions cut 0 bases from V and 0 bases from J, with 12 bases between. CDR3 sequence reads: CASSLAGSGTNYGYTF. CDR3 sequence (DNA): TGCGCCAGCAGCTTGGCGGGGAGTGGCACTAACTATGGCTACACCTTC.

V gene TRBV5-1 combines with J gene TRBJ1-3; the D gene is possibly TRBD1 (5 bases). Trimming left V 6 bases short and J 4 bases short, with 14 bases between. This CDR3 comprises 14 residues. The germline gives CDR1 SGHRS, CDR2 YFSETQ. DNA for the CDR3: TGCGCCAGCAAGGAGGGGATAGGAGGAAACACCATATATTTT. Residues: CASKEGIGGNTIYF.

DNA of the CDR3: TGTGCCAGCAGTTCAATCACAGGGATGGATTCACCCCTCCACTTT. Its protein is CASSSITGMDSPLHF. J is TRBJ1-6 and V is TRBV28, with a weak D call TRBD1 (6 bases). The V and J ends lost 4 bases and 8 bases respectively, with 15 bases between them. CDR3 length: 15 residues. CDR1 and CDR2 from the germline V gene are MDHEN and SYDVKM.

This clone was seen just once. The chain is built from TRBV27 and TRBJ2-7; D unresolved. CDR3 length equals 13 residues. V was cut by 3 bases and J by 4 bases, with 10 bases left in between. Germline V gene data show CDR1 as MNHEY and CDR2 as SMNVEV (reference sequence). The CDR3 here is CASSLGQWYEQYF. The CDR3 DNA is TGTGCCAGCAGTTTGGGCCAGTGGTACGAGCAGTACTTC.

The rearrangement joins TRBV25-1 to TRBJ2-5; TRBD1 is a possible D gene (6 bases). The germline gives CDR1 MGHDK, CDR2 SYGVNS. The CDR3 is 13 amino acids. The V end lost 1 base, the J end lost 5 bases, and 8 bases lay between the germline ends. CDR3 loop: CASSESGDETQYF. CDR3 DNA: TGTGCCAGCAGTGAATCAGGGGACGAGACCCAGTACTTC.

This chain connects TRBV28 to TRBJ2-1; 7 bases match TRBD2. CDR1 and CDR2 (germline): MDHEN, SYDVKM. The CDR3 length is 17 residues. V gave up 4 bases and J gave up 6 bases; unmatched junction bases: 15. CDR3: CASSYAPRTRIGNEQFF. The CDR3 nucleotides are TGTGCCAGCAGTTATGCCCCCCGGACTAGGATTGGCAATGAGCAGTTCTTC.

The V and J genes are TRBV5-6 and TRBJ2-7; D not certain. The CDR3 is made up of 15 amino acids. The germline V gene has CDR1 SGHDT and CDR2 YYEEEE. The V end lost 1 base, the J end lost 1 base, and 12 bases lay between the germline ends. The CDR3 protein is CASSLRYSLSYEQYF. CDR3 DNA sequence: TGTGCCAGCAGCTTGCGTTACAGCCTTTCCTACGAGCAGTACTTC.

The J gene is TRBJ1-2, the V gene TRBV2; a weak D match, TRBD1 (5 bases). This CDR3 has 12 residues. Trimming shortened V by 5 bases and J by 4 bases, and 8 bases separated the two germline ends. Germline CDR1 and CDR2: SNHLY and FYNNEI. This CDR3 is CASSLDTYGYTF. The CDR3 coding sequence is TGTGCCAGCAGTCTGGACACCTATGGCTACACCTTC.

CDR3: CASSLGQGNNQPQHF. CDR3 DNA: TGTGCCAGCAGCTTGGGACAGGGGAACAATCAGCCCCAGCATTTT. V gene TRBV5-6 combines with J gene TRBJ1-5, with 8 bases identical to TRBD1. The CDR3 covers 15 residues. The trim removed 0 bases at V and 3 bases at J, leaving 2 bases unmatched. Germline V lookup: CDR1 SGHDT, CDR2 YYEEEE.

This chain uses TRBV19 with TRBJ1-3; 8 nucleotides match TRBD1. Germline V gene lookup returns CDR1 LNHDA and CDR2 SQIVND (reference sequence). The CDR3 contains 13 residues. J was trimmed by 5 bases and V by 9 bases; bases with no gene match: 6. DNA for the CDR3: TGTGCCAGCGGGGGACAGGATAGAAACACCATATATTTT. Amino acids: CASGGQDRNTIYF.

This CDR3 is CASTNRNSPLHF. The CDR3 coding sequence is TGTGCCAGCACTAACAGGAATTCACCCCTCCACTTT. The chain uses TRBV6-5 and TRBJ1-6; a weak D match, TRBD1 (5 bases). Deletions cut 7 bases from V and 7 bases from J, with 8 bases between. The CDR3 extends over 12 amino acids. Germline-derived CDR1 and CDR2 are MNHEY and SVGAGI.

This chain uses TRBV2 with TRBJ2-2; D is uncertain. Germline V CDR1 and CDR2: SNHLY, FYNNEI. V was clipped by 6 bases and J by 7 bases, with 12 bases between them. CDR3 length: 13 amino acids. The CDR3 coding sequence is TGTGCCAGCAGCCCCCCGTGGAGCGGGGAGCTGTTTTTT. As protein: CASSPPWSGELFF.

The chain combines TRBV7-2 with TRBJ2-2; weak D call: TRBD2 (5 bases). This CDR3 has 16 amino acids. Trimming cost V 5 bases and J 0 bases, with 13 bases left between them. CDR1 is SGHTA and CDR2 is FQGNSA in the germline V gene. The CDR3 DNA sequence: TGTGCCAGCAGCCTCTACCGGACTTCGAACACCGGGGAGCTGTTTTTT. Its protein product is CASSLYRTSNTGELFF.

The gene calls are TRBV28 and TRBJ1-6; TRBD1 matches 9 bases. This CDR3 has 19 amino acids. The V and J ends lost 5 bases and 8 bases, in that order; junction bases with no gene match: 19. Per the germline V gene, CDR1 is MDHEN and CDR2 is SYDVKM. The CDR3 DNA reads as TGTGCCAGCAGTCCCCCGGACAGGGGATGGGGCCCATTTGATTCACCCCTCCACTTT. This translates into CASSPPDRGWGPFDSPLHF.

The chain uses TRBV6-2 or TRBV6-3 and TRBJ2-7, with 7 bases aligning to TRBD1. The J segment lost 2 bases and the V segment lost 6 bases, leaving 4 bases of the junction unmatched. This CDR3 comprises 13 residues. The germline gives CDR1 MNHEY, CDR2 SVGEGT. The CDR3 DNA sequence: TGTGCCAGCAGCGAGGGACAGACCTACGAGCAGTACTTC. Its translation: CASSEGQTYEQYF.

The V call is TRBV6-5, the J call TRBJ2-2, with a tentative D call TRBD2 (5 bases). This CDR3 contains 14 residues. Germline lookup yields CDR1 MNHEY and CDR2 SVGAGI. Deletions cut 6 bases from V and 6 bases from J, with 14 bases between. The CDR3 protein is CASRHTRAPGELFF. DNA for the CDR3: TGTGCCAGCAGGCACACGAGGGCACCCGGGGAGCTGTTTTTT.

The rearrangement uses TRBV27 and TRBJ2-3; D gene ambiguous. Trimming left V 1 base short and J 2 bases short, with 7 bases between. This CDR3 is 14 amino acids long. Germline V gene lookup returns CDR1 MNHEY and CDR2 SMNVEV (reference sequence). CDR3 nucleotide sequence: TGTGCCAGCAGTTTATGGGCTCCCACAGATACGCAGTATTTT. Translating it yields CASSLWAPTDTQYF.

This clone was recorded only once. The chain is built from TRBV10-1 and TRBJ2-5, with D possibly TRBD1 on 5 matching bases. Germline CDR1 reads WNHNN; CDR2 reads SYGVQD (reference sequence). V was pared by 8 bases and J by 5 bases, with 15 bases between. CDR3 size: 13 residues. The CDR3 DNA reads TGCGCCAGCCAAGCAGTGAAGGGGGAGACCCAGTACTTC. It translates to CASQAVKGETQYF.

The chain has TRBV27 and TRBJ2-5, with D unresolved. CDR1 and CDR2 (germline): MNHEY, SMNVEV (reference sequence). V lost 7 bases and J 2 bases, leaving 11 bases between the germline ends. The CDR3 length is 13 residues. CDR3 bases: TGTGCCAGCAAAGCAGGCAATCAAGAGACCCAGTACTTC. This encodes CASKAGNQETQYF.

The V call is TRBV5-1, the J call TRBJ2-3, with D unresolved. The CDR3 has 12 amino acids. From germline, CDR1 is SGHRS and CDR2 YFSETQ. V dropped 5 bases and J dropped 0 bases, with 4 bases sitting between them. CDR3 protein: CASRQSTDTQYF. CDR3 DNA: TGCGCCAGCAGACAAAGCACAGATACGCAGTATTTT.

The chain combines TRBV5-1 with TRBJ1-6; 8 nucleotides align to TRBD1. Germline loops: CDR1 SGHRS, CDR2 YFSETQ. V trimming: 4 bases; J trimming: 5 bases; junction bases outside the gene matches: 5. The CDR3 length is 15 residues. CDR3 region: CASSRGTGNNSPLHF. CDR3 in DNA: TGCGCCAGCAGCCGCGGGACAGGAAATAATTCACCCCTCCACTTT.

There are a few counts of this clone. This chain connects TRBV7-9 to TRBJ2-3; the match to TRBD2 covers 7 bases. This CDR3 comprises 12 residues. Trimming at V came to 8 bases and at J to 5 bases, leaving 4 bases not matched to a gene. CDR1 SEHNR and CDR2 FQNEAQ come from the germline V gene (reference sequence). The CDR3 loop is CASRGGVDTQYF. In DNA form, the CDR3 reads TGTGCCAGCCGGGGAGGGGTAGATACGCAGTATTTT.

In DNA form, the CDR3 reads TGTGCCAGCAGCCCCTTTGGGACAGGCAACACTGAAGCTTTCTTT. It specifies CASSPFGTGNTEAFF. V is TRBV3-1 (or the pseudogene TRBV3-2) and J is TRBJ1-1; 8 nucleotides align to TRBD1. Germline lookup yields CDR1 LGHDT and CDR2 YNNKEL (reference sequence). Germline trimming cut 4 bases from V and 2 bases from J; bases unmatched to any gene: 6. CDR3 length: 15 amino acids.

The V gene is TRBV11-1, the J gene TRBJ2-6, with D maybe TRBD1 (5 bases). Germline V gene data show CDR1 as SGHAT and CDR2 as FQDESV (reference sequence). V lost 5 bases, J lost 2 bases, and 10 bases lay in between. The CDR3 loop spans 15 amino acids. The CDR3 loop reads CASSTQGTGANVLTF. In DNA form, the CDR3 reads TGTGCCAGCAGCACCCAGGGAACTGGGGCCAACGTCCTGACTTTC.

This clone was recorded a few times. The chain recombines TRBV18 with TRBJ2-3; 7 positions match TRBD1. With V trimmed by 0 bases and J by 4 bases, 1 base remained unmatched. The V gene's germline CDR1 is KGHSH and CDR2 LQKENI. The CDR3 has 14 amino acids. The DNA for the CDR3 is TGTGCCAGCTCACCACCCACAGGGGCAGATACGCAGTATTTT. This gives the protein CASSPPTGADTQYF.

This clone was seen just once. V gene TRBV5-1 combines with J gene TRBJ2-5; D uncertain. Germline values: CDR1 SGHRS, CDR2 YFSETQ. Trimming stripped 0 bases from V and 5 bases from J, with 17 bases between. The CDR3 runs 16 residues. CDR3: CASSLGSSTPPETQYF. Here the CDR3 DNA reads TGCGCCAGCAGCTTGGGCAGTAGCACCCCCCCGGAGACCCAGTACTTC.

The chain has TRBV5-4 and TRBJ2-5; D unresolved. The CDR3 is made up of 12 amino acids. The V end lost 2 bases, the J end lost 3 bases, and 5 bases lay between the germline ends. The germline V gene encodes CDR1 SGHNT and CDR2 YYREEE (reference sequence). The CDR3 region has the DNA TGTGCCAGCAGCTTCCGTGAAGAGACCCAGTACTTC. This encodes CASSFREETQYF.

This chain joins TRBV28 and TRBJ1-2; weak D call: TRBD1 (5 bases). Trimming pared 2 bases from V and 3 bases from J, leaving 7 bases between. This CDR3 region has 13 residues. Germline V gene sequence: CDR1 MDHEN, CDR2 SYDVKM. The CDR3 sequence: CASSLQTDYGYTF. The CDR3 DNA sequence: TGTGCCAGCAGTTTACAGACAGACTATGGCTACACCTTC.